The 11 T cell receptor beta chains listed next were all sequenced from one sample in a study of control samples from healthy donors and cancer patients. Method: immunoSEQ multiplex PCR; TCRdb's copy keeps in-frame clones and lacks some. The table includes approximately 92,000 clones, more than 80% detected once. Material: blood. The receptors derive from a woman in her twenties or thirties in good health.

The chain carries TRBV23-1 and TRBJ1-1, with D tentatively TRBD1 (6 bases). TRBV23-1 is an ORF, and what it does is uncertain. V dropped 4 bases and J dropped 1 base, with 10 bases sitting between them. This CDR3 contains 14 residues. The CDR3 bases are TGCGCCAGCAGTCCGGGACAACCGAACACTGAAGCTTTCTTT. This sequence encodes CASSPGQPNTEAFF.

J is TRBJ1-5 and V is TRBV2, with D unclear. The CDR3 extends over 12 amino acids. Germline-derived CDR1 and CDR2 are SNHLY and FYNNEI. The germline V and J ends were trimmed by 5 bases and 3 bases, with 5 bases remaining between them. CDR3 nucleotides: TGTGCCAGCAGTTATTCCAATCAGCCCCAGCATTTT. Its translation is CASSYSNQPQHF.

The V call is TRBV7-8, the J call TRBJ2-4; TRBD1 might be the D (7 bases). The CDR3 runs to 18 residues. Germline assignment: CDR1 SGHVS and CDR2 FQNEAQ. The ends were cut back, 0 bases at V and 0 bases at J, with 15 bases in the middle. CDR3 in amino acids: CASSLARRQGLAKNIQYF. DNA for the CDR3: TGTGCCAGCAGCTTAGCCCGTCGACAGGGACTAGCCAAAAACATTCAGTACTTC.

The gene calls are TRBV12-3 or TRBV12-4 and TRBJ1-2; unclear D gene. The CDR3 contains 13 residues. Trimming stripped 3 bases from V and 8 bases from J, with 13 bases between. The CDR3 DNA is TGTGCCAGCAGTTTCGACACCGGTATCGGCTACACCTTC. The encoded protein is CASSFDTGIGYTF.

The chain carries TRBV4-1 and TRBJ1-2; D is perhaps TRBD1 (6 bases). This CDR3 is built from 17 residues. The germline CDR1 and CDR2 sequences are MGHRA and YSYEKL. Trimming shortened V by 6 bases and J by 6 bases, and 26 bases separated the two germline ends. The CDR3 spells CASSLRGSIGLDNGYTF. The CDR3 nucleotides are TGCGCCAGCAGTCTAAGGGGGAGCATCGGGCTAGACAATGGCTACACCTTC.

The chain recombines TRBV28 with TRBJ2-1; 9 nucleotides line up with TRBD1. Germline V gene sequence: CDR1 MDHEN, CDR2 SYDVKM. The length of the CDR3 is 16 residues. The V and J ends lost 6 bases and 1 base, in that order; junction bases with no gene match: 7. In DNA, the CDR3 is TGTGCCAGCAGCACACAGGGGGCCCCATCCTACAATGAGCAGTTCTTC. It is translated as CASSTQGAPSYNEQFF.

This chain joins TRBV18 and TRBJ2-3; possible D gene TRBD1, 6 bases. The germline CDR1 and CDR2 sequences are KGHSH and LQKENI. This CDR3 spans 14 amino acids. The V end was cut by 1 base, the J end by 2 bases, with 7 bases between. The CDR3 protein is CASSPRQDTDTQYF. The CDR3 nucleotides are TGTGCCAGCTCACCACGACAGGACACAGATACGCAGTATTTT.

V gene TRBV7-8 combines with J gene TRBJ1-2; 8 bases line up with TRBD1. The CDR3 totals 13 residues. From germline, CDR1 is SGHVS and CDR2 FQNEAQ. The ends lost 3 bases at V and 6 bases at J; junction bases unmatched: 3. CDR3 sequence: CASSFRTGNGYTF. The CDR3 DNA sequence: TGTGCCAGCAGCTTCAGGACAGGGAATGGCTACACCTTC.

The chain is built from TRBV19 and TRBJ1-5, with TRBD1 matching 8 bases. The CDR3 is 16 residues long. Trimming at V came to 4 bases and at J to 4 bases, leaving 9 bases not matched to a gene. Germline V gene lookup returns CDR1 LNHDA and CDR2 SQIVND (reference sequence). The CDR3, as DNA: TGTGCCAGTAGTACCGCAGGGGGCTCAAGGAATCAGCCCCAGCATTTT. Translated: CASSTAGGSRNQPQHF.

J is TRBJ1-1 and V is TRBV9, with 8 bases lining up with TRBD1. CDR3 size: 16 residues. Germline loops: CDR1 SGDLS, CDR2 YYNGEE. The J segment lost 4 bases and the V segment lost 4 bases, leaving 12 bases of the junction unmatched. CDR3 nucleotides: TGTGCCAGCAGCTGGGCAGGGGGCGACTTCGGCACTGAAGCTTTCTTT. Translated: CASSWAGGDFGTEAFF.

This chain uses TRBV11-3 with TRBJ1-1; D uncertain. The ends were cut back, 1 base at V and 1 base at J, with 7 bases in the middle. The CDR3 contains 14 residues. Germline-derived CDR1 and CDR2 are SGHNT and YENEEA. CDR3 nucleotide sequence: TGTGCCAGCAGCTTAGGACCGGCGAACACTGAAGCTTTCTTT. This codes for CASSLGPANTEAFF.